These 13 T cell receptor beta chains were all obtained from the same sample, sequenced in a study of T cell responses to AZD1222 COVID-19 vaccine. Here immunoSEQ multiplex PCR was the method, and the copy in TCRdb shows in-frame clones only, minus some. The sample has fewer than 200,000 clones, about 86% seen once. This material consisted of peripheral blood, taken 28 days after the second AZD1222 dose. These receptors were taken from an adult who received the AZD1222 COVID-19 vaccine.

The rearrangement uses TRBV19 and TRBJ1-6, with D tentatively TRBD1 (5 bases). Germline assignment: CDR1 LNHDA and CDR2 SQIVND (reference sequence). Trimming left V 5 bases short and J 11 bases short, with 13 bases between. The CDR3 consists of 13 residues. The CDR3 sequence: CASSPSQGAPLHF. The CDR3 DNA reads as TGTGCCAGTAGTCCCTCCCAGGGTGCACCCCTCCACTTT.

The V and J genes are TRBV19 and TRBJ2-5; TRBD2 aligns across 14 bases. The CDR3 runs to 16 residues. With V trimmed by 3 bases and J by 3 bases, 3 bases remained unmatched. Germline values: CDR1 LNHDA, CDR2 SQIVND (reference sequence). This CDR3 is CASSISTSGGEETQYF. The CDR3 DNA is TGTGCCAGTAGTATTTCGACTAGCGGGGGGGAAGAGACCCAGTACTTC.

V is TRBV3-1 (or the pseudogene TRBV3-2) and J is TRBJ1-2; 10 bases are shared with TRBD1. The length of the CDR3 is 14 residues. V was pared by 4 bases and J by 7 bases, with 6 bases of the junction left unmatched. Per germline, CDR1 LGHDT and CDR2 YNNKEL (reference sequence). Here the CDR3 reads CASSPGQGRGGYTF. The CDR3 bases are TGTGCCAGCAGCCCGGGACAGGGGCGTGGTGGCTACACCTTC.

V is TRBV7-9 and J is TRBJ1-4; D unresolved. V lost 6 bases and J 0 bases, leaving 8 bases between the germline ends. The CDR3 consists of 14 residues. The germline V gene encodes CDR1 SEHNR and CDR2 FQNEAQ (reference sequence). The CDR3 sequence is CASRQTATNEKLFF. The CDR3 nucleotides are TGTGCCAGCAGGCAGACGGCAACTAATGAAAAACTGTTTTTT.

The chain uses TRBV7-2 and TRBJ2-7; 8 bases align to TRBD1. The germline V gene has CDR1 SGHTA and CDR2 FQGNSA. This CDR3 is 14 amino acids long. V dropped 5 bases and J dropped 3; count of bases not matched to a gene: 6. The CDR3, as DNA: TGTGCCAGCAGCCCGATAACAGGGGGCTACGAGCAGTACTTC. This gives the protein CASSPITGGYEQYF.

This clone has only a few counts. The chain employs TRBV5-4 and TRBJ2-2; TRBD1 might be the D (5 bases). The CDR3 spans 12 residues. Per germline, CDR1 SGHNT and CDR2 YYREEE (reference sequence). V was cut by 2 bases and J by 6 bases, with 5 bases left in between. The CDR3 reads CASSLGAGELFF. In nucleotides, the CDR3 is TGTGCCAGCAGCTTAGGGGCCGGGGAGCTGTTTTTT.

The CDR3: CASSLRQGTNQPQHF. CDR3 DNA sequence: TGTGCCAGCAGCCTTCGACAGGGAACGAATCAGCCCCAGCATTTT. This chain connects TRBV6-2 or TRBV6-3 to TRBJ1-5; 7 nucleotides agree with TRBD1. The germline V gene encodes CDR1 MNHEY and CDR2 SVGEGT. Trimming at V came to 6 bases and at J to 4 bases, leaving 9 bases not matched to a gene. This CDR3 is built from 15 residues.

The chain combines TRBV18 with TRBJ1-1; D might be TRBD1 (6 bases). The germline CDR1 and CDR2 sequences are KGHSH and LQKENI. Between the trimmed V and J ends, which lost 0 bases and 0 bases, there was a span of 8 bases. The CDR3 covers 15 residues. Here the CDR3 reads CASSPPGGLNTEAFF. DNA of the CDR3: TGTGCCAGCTCACCACCCGGGGGCTTGAACACTGAAGCTTTCTTT.

The chain combines TRBV6-1 with TRBJ1-1; D not resolved. CDR3 length: 13 residues. Germline CDR1 reads MNHNS; CDR2 reads SASEGT. V was clipped by 1 base and J by 11 bases, with 14 bases between them. This CDR3 reads CASSEGETRVAFF. Here the CDR3 DNA reads TGTGCCAGCAGTGAAGGGGAGACCCGGGTGGCTTTCTTT.

The V and J genes are TRBV14 and TRBJ2-7, with 8 bases fitting TRBD1. The CDR3 totals 15 residues. The V segment lost 8 bases and the J segment 2 bases; nucleotides outside the gene matches: 11. Germline CDR1 and CDR2: SGHDN and FVKESK. The CDR3 spells CASSLLQGGAYEQYF. CDR3 in DNA: TGTGCCAGCTCACTTCTACAGGGGGGTGCCTACGAGCAGTACTTC.

CDR3 DNA: TGTGCCAGCACCCTCGGATGGGAGTATACGCAGTATTTT. Translated, it gives CASTLGWEYTQYF. This sequence joins TRBV28 and TRBJ2-3; D perhaps matches TRBD2 (5 bases). Germline loops: CDR1 MDHEN, CDR2 SYDVKM. Trimming took 7 bases from V and 7 from J, leaving 15 bases between them. The CDR3 contains 13 residues.

This sequence joins TRBV4-1 and TRBJ2-3; D call uncertain. Between the trimmed V and J ends, which lost 5 bases and 4 bases, there was a span of 10 bases. Looked up from germline, CDR1 is MGHRA and CDR2 is YSYEKL. The CDR3 has 13 amino acids. The CDR3 nucleotides read TGCGCCAGCAGCGATACACCCTCAGATACGCAGTATTTT. It translates to CASSDTPSDTQYF.

This sequence joins TRBV12-3 or TRBV12-4 and TRBJ2-1, with 7 bases that match TRBD2. The junction had 7 bases not matched to a gene; V was cut back by 3 bases and J by 11 bases. The length of the CDR3 is 13 residues. The CDR3 reads CASSFGLEAKQFF. The DNA for the CDR3 is TGTGCCAGCAGTTTCGGACTAGAAGCCAAGCAGTTCTTC.